The 24 T cell receptor beta chains reported below all come from one sample, sequenced in a study of blood T cell repertoires in COVID-19. Repertoires were generated with immunoSEQ multiplex PCR, while TCRdb's copy carries only in-frame clones and drops some. The sample holds hundreds of thousands of clones, approximately 88% seen once. Sequenced input: peripheral blood. These receptors originate from a woman aged 25 to 39 with COVID-19, enrolled during active disease.

CDR3 DNA: TGTGCCAGCAGTACGGACAGGGGTCACGAGCAGTACGTC. It translates to CASSTDRGHEQYV. V and J are TRBV2 and TRBJ2-7, with 9 nucleotides matching TRBD1. V gave up 5 bases and J gave up 5 bases; unmatched junction bases: 4. Germline assignment: CDR1 SNHLY and CDR2 FYNNEI. CDR3 length equals 13 residues.

The chain couples TRBV27 to TRBJ2-1; 8 nucleotides line up with TRBD2. This CDR3 has 14 amino acids. Germline V gene lookup returns CDR1 MNHEY and CDR2 SMNVEV (reference sequence). V trimming: 5 bases; J trimming: 6 bases; junction bases outside the gene matches: 6. The CDR3: CASSPAGGGNEQFF. The CDR3 DNA reads as TGTGCCAGCAGTCCGGCGGGAGGTGGCAATGAGCAGTTCTTC.

CDR3 protein: CASSLLRGDSSQTYNEQFF. CDR3 DNA sequence: TGTGCCAGCAGCTTATTGCGCGGGGACAGTTCCCAAACCTACAATGAGCAGTTCTTC. V gene TRBV7-9 combines with J gene TRBJ2-1; D might be TRBD1 (7 bases). The CDR3 has 19 amino acids. The V and J ends lost 2 bases and 2 bases respectively, with 22 bases between them. Germline CDR1 reads SEHNR; CDR2 reads FQNEAQ (reference sequence).

This chain links TRBV4-3 with TRBJ2-1; TRBD1 matches 8 bases. The CDR3 spans 16 residues. From germline, CDR1 is LGHNA and CDR2 YSLEER. V lost 0 bases, J lost 8 bases, and 9 bases stayed unmatched. The CDR3 here is CASSQERGTGGHEQFF. DNA of the CDR3: TGCGCCAGCAGCCAAGAACGAGGAACAGGGGGGCATGAGCAGTTCTTC.

The chain recombines TRBV28 with TRBJ1-2; the D gene is possibly TRBD1 (6 bases). Germline V gives CDR1 MDHEN, CDR2 SYDVKM. The CDR3 has 13 amino acids. V was shortened by 6 bases and J by 8 bases, with 16 bases between the two germline ends. The CDR3 nucleotides read TGTGCCAGCAGATATCCGGGACACCAAGGCTACACCTTC. Translated: CASRYPGHQGYTF.

The chain joins TRBV5-5 to TRBJ2-1; D is possibly TRBD1 (6 bases). The V end lost 0 bases, the J end lost 0 bases, and 16 bases lay between the germline ends. CDR1 SGHKS and CDR2 YYEKEE come from the germline V gene (reference sequence). This CDR3 is 18 amino acids long. The CDR3 spells CASSLAARQVLSYNEQFF. CDR3 nucleotide sequence: TGTGCCAGCAGCTTGGCAGCCCGACAGGTCCTCTCCTACAATGAGCAGTTCTTC.

This clone has more than one count but fewer than ten. The chain recombines TRBV5-5 with TRBJ1-2, with no clear D. The CDR3 has 15 amino acids. Trimming took off 0 bases at V and 0 bases at J, with 9 bases between the two ends. The germline CDR1 and CDR2 sequences are SGHKS and YYEKEE (reference sequence). CDR3 DNA: TGTGCCAGCAGCTTGGCCGAGACAACTAACTATGGCTACACCTTC. Its translation: CASSLAETTNYGYTF.

For the CDR3, the DNA is TGTGCCAGCAGCCCTTCTCCTAGGGGGGGGAGCTCCTACAATGAGCAGTTCTTC. Translation gives CASSPSPRGGSSYNEQFF. This sequence joins TRBV6-2 or TRBV6-3 and TRBJ2-1, with D maybe TRBD2 (7 bases). Germline CDR1 is MNHEY and CDR2 is SVGEGT. Between the trimmed V and J ends, which lost 6 bases and 0 bases, there was a span of 21 bases. The CDR3 is made up of 18 amino acids.

The chain combines TRBV11-3 with TRBJ2-4, with D perhaps matching TRBD2 (5 bases). The length of the CDR3 is 14 residues. Looked up from germline, CDR1 is SGHNT and CDR2 is YENEEA. V dropped 5 bases and J dropped 9 bases, with 17 bases sitting between them. The CDR3 is CASSPGLSRGIQYF. CDR3 sequence (DNA): TGTGCCAGCAGCCCAGGACTGTCTCGTGGCATTCAGTACTTC.

V gene TRBV27 combines with J gene TRBJ1-5, with a weak D call TRBD1 (6 bases). This CDR3 contains 13 residues. V shed 2 bases and J shed 7 bases, with 9 bases lying between them. Germline values: CDR1 MNHEY, CDR2 SMNVEV (reference sequence). The CDR3 is CASSLRGGQPQHF. The CDR3 DNA is TGTGCCAGCAGTTTAAGGGGGGGGCAGCCCCAGCATTTT.

V and J are TRBV3-1 (or the pseudogene TRBV3-2) and TRBJ2-1; no clear D gene. V shed 4 bases and J shed 5 bases, with 15 bases lying between them. CDR1 is LGHDT and CDR2 is YNNKEL in the germline V gene (reference sequence). CDR3 length: 15 residues. The CDR3 region has the DNA TGTGCCAGCAGCCGAGCCCAGGTAGGCAACAATGAGCAGTTCTTC. It encodes CASSRAQVGNNEQFF.

In this sample, this clone turned up once. The rearrangement uses TRBV18 and TRBJ2-3; perhaps TRBD2 as D (5 bases). The CDR3 sequence is 13 residues long. The germline V gene has CDR1 KGHSH and CDR2 LQKENI. Trimming left V 3 bases short and J 5 bases short, with 9 bases between. The CDR3 reads CASSPPGVDTQYF. CDR3 DNA sequence: TGTGCCAGCTCACCCCCCGGGGTAGATACGCAGTATTTT.

The genes are TRBV5-1 and TRBJ1-2; 9 bases align to TRBD1. The CDR3 length is 16 residues. V was clipped by 4 bases and J by 0 bases; unmatched bases: 7. Per the germline V gene, CDR1 is SGHRS and CDR2 is YFSETQ. This CDR3 reads CASSPGQGLANYGYTF. The DNA of the CDR3 is TGCGCCAGCAGCCCGGGACAGGGACTAGCTAACTATGGCTACACCTTC.

This chain joins TRBV4-3 and TRBJ2-3; maybe TRBD2 (6 bases). V lost 2 bases and J 4 bases, leaving 13 bases between the germline ends. This CDR3 contains 15 residues. Germline V lookup: CDR1 LGHNA, CDR2 YSLEER. DNA of the CDR3: TGCGCCAGCAGCCAACCGGGGGATATGGCAGATACGCAGTATTTT. Translating gives CASSQPGDMADTQYF.

The chain joins TRBV5-1 to TRBJ1-1; 10 positions agree with TRBD1. V was clipped by 4 bases and J by 5 bases; unmatched bases: 5. CDR1 and CDR2 (germline): SGHRS, YFSETQ. The CDR3 is made up of 14 amino acids. The CDR3 DNA reads TGCGCCAGCAGCGTGGGACAGGGGCGAACTGAAGCTTTCTTT. This gives the protein CASSVGQGRTEAFF.

V is TRBV10-3 and J is TRBJ1-6; weak D call: TRBD1 (6 bases). The CDR3 consists of 14 residues. Germline lookup yields CDR1 ENHRY and CDR2 SYGVKD. Trimming removed 0 bases at V and 10 bases at J, with 10 bases between. The CDR3 nucleotides are TGTGCCATCAGTGAGTCGACAGGTCGGTCACCCCTCCACTTT. Residues: CAISESTGRSPLHF.

This clone is a singleton in its sample. The J gene is TRBJ2-7, the V gene TRBV27; 8 nucleotides match TRBD1. Germline V gene data show CDR1 as MNHEY and CDR2 as SMNVEV (reference sequence). This CDR3 region has 15 residues. V gave up 6 bases and J gave up 7 bases; unmatched junction bases: 14. The chain's CDR3 is CASSPGGAILWEQYF. The CDR3 bases are TGTGCCAGCAGCCCAGGGGGCGCAATATTGTGGGAGCAGTACTTC.

This clone has a handful of counts. The chain links TRBV27 to TRBJ1-4, with TRBD1 identical over 8 bases. Germline V gene data show CDR1 as MNHEY and CDR2 as SMNVEV (reference sequence). The trim removed 1 base at V and 4 bases at J, leaving 5 bases unmatched. The CDR3 extends over 16 amino acids. CDR3 sequence (DNA): TGTGCCAGCAGTTTATGGACAGGGTTAGGTAATGAAAAACTGTTTTTT. It specifies CASSLWTGLGNEKLFF.

The gene calls are TRBV19 and TRBJ2-1; the match to TRBD2 covers 7 bases. V dropped 5 bases and J dropped 8; count of bases not matched to a gene: 21. CDR1 and CDR2 from the germline V gene are LNHDA and SQIVND (reference sequence). The CDR3 loop spans 18 amino acids. The CDR3 nucleotides read TGTGCCAGTAGTTTAGTCTTGTGGGGGGGAGGATTGAGCGATGAGCAGTTCTTC. It encodes CASSLVLWGGGLSDEQFF.

The chain links TRBV7-2 to TRBJ1-1; 8 nucleotides align to TRBD1. The CDR3 covers 16 residues. With V trimmed by 4 bases and J by 1 base, 8 bases remained unmatched. Looked up from germline, CDR1 is SGHTA and CDR2 is FQGNSA. The CDR3 sequence is CASSSPGRGPNTEAFF. DNA for the CDR3: TGTGCCAGCAGCTCCCCAGGCAGGGGGCCGAACACTGAAGCTTTCTTT.

About this clone: This same CDR3 is encoded by further DNA sequences in the sample. This chain links TRBV6-2 or TRBV6-3 with TRBJ2-3, with TRBD1 identical over 8 bases. The CDR3 sequence is 15 residues long. The germline gives CDR1 MNHEY, CDR2 SVGEGT. The V gene end was trimmed by 2 bases and the J gene end by 3 bases; junction bases not matched to a gene: 4. CDR3 loop: CASSYRRQGTDTQYF. DNA for the CDR3: TGTGCCAGCAGTTACCGTAGACAGGGGACAGATACGCAGTATTTT.

The rearrangement joins TRBV2 to TRBJ1-2; the D gene is possibly TRBD1 (5 bases). V lost 6 bases and J lost 7, with 15 bases in between. The CDR3 is made up of 13 amino acids. The V gene's germline CDR1 is SNHLY and CDR2 FYNNEI. CDR3 loop: CASRTAIGVGYTF. CDR3 DNA sequence: TGTGCCAGCAGGACAGCGATAGGAGTTGGCTACACCTTC.

The chain couples TRBV28 to TRBJ1-2; 8 nucleotides align to TRBD1. CDR1 is MDHEN and CDR2 is SYDVKM in the germline V gene. The length of the CDR3 is 16 residues. J gave up 1 base and V 6 bases, and 10 bases lay outside the gene matches. The CDR3 reads CASSPVDRGNNYGYTF. The CDR3 DNA reads TGTGCCAGCAGCCCCGTAGACAGGGGAAATAACTATGGCTACACCTTC.

The V call is TRBV6-5, the J call TRBJ1-2; D not certain. Germline CDR1 MNHEY, CDR2 SVGAGI. The V end was cut by 0 bases, the J end by 1 base, with 6 bases between. The length of the CDR3 is 14 residues. The CDR3 bases are TGTGCCAGCAGTTACTCGTTTCATAACTATGGCTACACCTTC. Translation: CASSYSFHNYGYTF.